Shown below are 20 T cell receptor beta chains from a single sample sequenced in a study of T cells in Graves' hyperthyroidism and ophthalmopathy. RNA transcripts served as the template for amplifying TCR beta CDR3 regions. HTBI primers were used for first-round RT-PCR of the TCR CDR3. TCRdb re-derived calls from the multiplex PCR reads in MiXCR, one entry per CDR3 protein. The sample lists a few hundred thousand distinct CDR3 sequences; about 45% were seen once. Sequenced material: peripheral blood or thyroid tissue (not recorded which). These TCRs come from an adult woman with Graves' disease, either hyperthyroidism or ophthalmopathy (not recorded which).

CDR3: CASNGGPGAETQYF. The CDR3 DNA follows: TGTGCCAGTAATGGCGGACCAGGTGCCGAGACCCAGTACTTC. The chain uses TRBV19 and TRBJ2-5, with D unresolved. V lost 7 bases, J lost 5 bases, and 17 bases lay in between. The CDR3 contains 14 residues. Germline CDR1 and CDR2: LNHDA and SQIVND (reference sequence).

This sequence joins TRBV6-5 and TRBJ1-5; D unresolved. Per germline, CDR1 MNHEY and CDR2 SVGAGI. This CDR3 comprises 12 residues. Trimming stripped 4 bases from V and 9 bases from J, with 10 bases between. CDR3 amino acids: CASSSSGRPQHF. The CDR3 bases are TGTGCCAGCAGTTCGAGCGGGCGGCCCCAGCATTTT.

The V call is TRBV9, the J call TRBJ2-3, with D possibly TRBD2 on 5 matching bases. The length of the CDR3 is 14 residues. V gave up 4 bases and J gave up 1 base, with 10 bases separating them. Germline CDR1 reads SGDLS; CDR2 reads YYNGEE. CDR3 in amino acids: CASSLKRCTDTQYF. CDR3 coding DNA: TGTGCCAGCAGCCTAAAGCGGTGCACAGATACGCAGTATTTT.

V and J are TRBV4-2 and TRBJ2-2; a weak D match, TRBD2 (6 bases). The CDR3 covers 17 residues. The ends were cut back, 5 bases at V and 2 bases at J, with 18 bases in the middle. Germline V lookup: CDR1 LGHNA, CDR2 YNFKEQ. The chain's CDR3 is CASSTPPRDSNTGELFF. CDR3 coding DNA: TGTGCCAGCAGCACACCTCCCCGGGACTCAAACACCGGGGAGCTGTTTTTT.

The table lists this clonotype with many counts. The rearrangement uses TRBV4-2 and TRBJ2-7; a possible D gene is TRBD2 (6 bases). V was trimmed by 4 bases and J by 3 bases, leaving 16 bases between them. This CDR3 is 15 amino acids long. Germline CDR1 LGHNA, CDR2 YNFKEQ. CDR3 residues: CASSLASTAGYEQYF. CDR3 nucleotide sequence: TGTGCCAGCAGCCTCGCAAGCACAGCGGGCTACGAGCAGTACTTC.

V is TRBV20-1 and J is TRBJ2-7; D possibly matches TRBD1 or TRBD2 (5 bases each). V shed 6 bases and J shed 3 bases, with 15 bases lying between them. Germline CDR1 reads DFQATT; CDR2 reads SNEGSKA (reference sequence). This CDR3 has 13 amino acids. The CDR3 region has the DNA TGCAGTGCCGGAGGTAGGGGTTTCTACGAGCAGTACTTC. Protein product: CSAGGRGFYEQYF.

The rearrangement joins TRBV9 to TRBJ1-1; D is unresolved. This CDR3 is built from 13 residues. Germline CDR1 reads SGDLS; CDR2 reads YYNGEE. The V end lost 0 bases, the J end lost 7 bases, and 10 bases lay between the germline ends. The CDR3 DNA follows: TGTGCCAGCAGCGTAGGTGCAACTAATGAAGCTTTCTTT. This translates into CASSVGATNEAFF. The whole variable domain, remainder taken from reference TRBV9 and TRBJ1-1, is DSGVTQTPKHLITATGQRVTLRCSPRSGDLSVYWYQQSLDQGLQFLIQYYNGEERAKGNILERFSAQQFPDLHSELNLSSLELGDSALYFCASSVGATNEAFFGQGTRLTVV.

This clonotype was picked up a small number of times. V gene TRBV11-2 combines with J gene TRBJ2-2; D is uncertain. The CDR3 runs to 14 residues. Trimming shortened V by 3 bases and J by 6 bases, and 11 bases separated the two germline ends. The V gene's germline CDR1 is SGHAT and CDR2 FQNNGV. CDR3 DNA: TGTGCCAGCAGCTTGGCCGGGTTGCCCGGGGAGCTGTTTTTT. Its protein is CASSLAGLPGELFF.

The chain is built from TRBV4-1 and TRBJ1-5; D is ambiguous. The germline V gene has CDR1 MGHRA and CDR2 YSYEKL. V was pared by 0 bases and J by 3 bases, with 12 bases between. This CDR3 has 16 residues. This CDR3 reads CASSQEGGFSNQPQHF. CDR3 DNA: TGCGCCAGCAGCCAAGAGGGCGGGTTCTCCAATCAGCCCCAGCATTTT.

This clonotype turned up a few times. The genes are TRBV2 and TRBJ2-1; D may be TRBD2 (6 bases). Germline CDR1 reads SNHLY; CDR2 reads FYNNEI. V gave up 0 bases and J gave up 15 bases, with 12 bases separating them. The CDR3 is 12 residues long. CDR3 residues: CASSEARETWFF. As DNA, the CDR3 is TGTGCCAGCAGTGAAGCGCGGGAAACGTGGTTCTTC.

This clonotype was found many times. The chain couples TRBV12-3 or TRBV12-4 to TRBJ1-6; unclear D gene. This CDR3 is built from 14 residues. V was trimmed by 4 bases and J by 7 bases, leaving 11 bases between them. CDR3 sequence (DNA): TGTGCCAGCAGTTCTCGTCAAAACAATTCACCCCTCCACTTT. This gives the protein CASSSRQNNSPLHF.

This clonotype was detected only once. The CDR3 nucleotides are TGCAGCAGCCTCGGGACAATCGATGGCTACACCTTC. It yields the protein CSSLGTIDGYTF. The chain links TRBV29-1 to TRBJ1-2; the D gene is possibly TRBD1 (6 bases). CDR1 SQVTM and CDR2 ANQGSEA come from the germline V gene. V was clipped by 8 bases and J by 6 bases, with 16 bases between them. The CDR3 extends over 12 amino acids.

This clonotype came up many times. The chain carries TRBV10-3 and TRBJ1-5, with 7 bases lining up with TRBD1. CDR3 length: 16 amino acids. Trimming took 0 bases from V and 6 from J; bases not matched to a gene: 8. Germline V CDR1 and CDR2: ENHRY, SYGVKD. CDR3: CAISESRGAGGQPQHF. For the CDR3, the DNA is TGTGCCATCAGTGAGTCGCGGGGGGCAGGGGGTCAGCCCCAGCATTTT.

V and J are TRBV5-6 and TRBJ1-2; D perhaps matches TRBD1 (6 bases). Germline CDR1 and CDR2: SGHDT and YYEEEE. CDR3 size: 13 residues. The V gene lost 4 bases and the J gene lost 6 bases, with 13 bases spanning the gap. The CDR3 DNA reads as TGTGCCAGCAGCACAGGACAGAGAAATGGCTACACCTTC. This translates into CASSTGQRNGYTF.

This chain connects TRBV15 to TRBJ1-1; D unclear. Trimming removed 4 bases from V and 5 bases from J, with 8 bases in between. The CDR3 consists of 12 residues. Per the germline V gene, CDR1 is LNHNV and CDR2 is YYDKDF (reference sequence). The CDR3 here is CATSKGPTEAFF. The CDR3 DNA reads as TGTGCCACCAGCAAAGGACCGACTGAAGCTTTCTTT. The complete variable domain, with remaining parts taken from reference TRBV15 and TRBJ1-1, reads DAMVIQNPRYQVTQFGKPVTLSCSQTLNHNVMYWYQQKSSQAPKLLFHYYDKDFNNEADTPDNFQSRRPNTSFCFLDIRSPGLGDTAMYLCATSKGPTEAFFGQGTRLTVV.

This chain uses TRBV20-1 with TRBJ1-5; D is undetermined. The germline V gene has CDR1 DFQATT and CDR2 SNEGSKA (reference sequence). CDR3 length: 16 amino acids. Trimming stripped 0 bases from V and 3 bases from J, with 15 bases between. CDR3 nucleotides: TGCAGTGCTAGAGATTGGGTGCGGGGAGACAATCAGCCCCAGCATTTT. This encodes CSARDWVRGDNQPQHF.

The genes are TRBV10-3 and TRBJ2-5; a weak D match, TRBD1 (5 bases). In germline, CDR1 is ENHRY, CDR2 SYGVKD. V was pared by 8 bases and J by 9 bases, with 22 bases between. The CDR3 is 14 residues long. For the CDR3, the DNA is TGTGCCATCGGTCGGCAGGGCGGCAATCAGCCCCAGTACTTC. Translated, it gives CAIGRQGGNQPQYF.

This clonotype was recorded once. The rearrangement joins TRBV11-2 to TRBJ1-4, with 7 nucleotides matching TRBD1. V trimming: 5 bases; J trimming: 7 bases; junction bases outside the gene matches: 7. Germline CDR1 and CDR2: SGHAT and FQNNGV. The CDR3 spans 14 residues. CDR3 loop: CASSPDRDTEKLFF. CDR3 in DNA: TGTGCCAGCAGCCCAGACAGGGACACTGAAAAACTGTTTTTT.

The rearrangement links TRBV19 to TRBJ1-4, with D maybe TRBD1 (5 bases). V was trimmed by 5 bases and J by 10 bases, leaving 11 bases between them. Germline CDR1 LNHDA, CDR2 SQIVND (reference sequence). This CDR3 region has 12 residues. The CDR3, as DNA: TGTGCCAGTAGTCCGGGGACGGTAAAACTGTTTTTT. This encodes CASSPGTVKLFF.

The CDR3 region has the DNA TGCAGCGTTCTTTTGGGGGTCAGCTCCTACGAGCAGTACTTC. It encodes CSVLLGVSSYEQYF. This chain uses TRBV29-1 with TRBJ2-7; D is tentatively TRBD1 or TRBD2 (5 bases each). CDR3 length equals 14 residues. CDR1 is SQVTM and CDR2 is ANQGSEA in the germline V gene. Trimming removed 5 bases at V and 0 bases at J, with 14 bases between.